A single sample is the source of the 20 T cell receptor beta chains below, sequenced in a study of T-cell reconstitution after alpha-beta-depleted transplantation in children. This sample's TCRbeta library carried unique molecular identifier barcodes. One entry per CDR3 protein results from TCRdb running MiXCR on the PCR reads. Of roughly 590,000 distinct CDR3 sequences in the sample, around 17% are singletons; the top ten hold 0.9% to 1.2%. The input for sequencing was PBMCs from the stem cell graft donor, taken from the stem cell graft. These receptors all stem from a human donor who donated a stem cell graft to a child with acute myeloid leukemia.

This clonotype appeared many times. The DNA of the CDR3 is TGCAGTGCTAGAGAGCATTTACAGGGAATGAGGAGGGGCTACACCTTC. It specifies CSAREHLQGMRRGYTF. The V call is TRBV20-1, the J call TRBJ1-2; D perhaps matches TRBD1 (6 bases). V shed 0 bases and J shed 8 bases, with 22 bases lying between them. This CDR3 is 16 amino acids long. Germline CDR1 DFQATT, CDR2 SNEGSKA (reference sequence).

This clonotype has ten or more counts. The chain recombines TRBV20-1 with TRBJ1-6, with no clear D. Per the germline V gene, CDR1 is DFQATT and CDR2 is SNEGSKA (reference sequence). The V end lost 1 base, the J end lost 0 bases, and 7 bases lay between the germline ends. This CDR3 has 15 residues. CDR3 residues: CSARVRVSYNSPLHF. DNA for the CDR3: TGCAGTGCTAGAGTGAGGGTCTCCTATAATTCACCCCTCCACTTT.

The table lists this clonotype with many counts. This rearrangement joins TRBV6-1 to TRBJ2-1; tentatively, D is TRBD1 (7 bases). The CDR3 extends over 14 amino acids. The ends were cut back, 7 bases at V and 6 bases at J, with 16 bases in the middle. CDR1 is MNHNS and CDR2 is SASEGT in the germline V gene. CDR3 residues: CASKPQGGRNEQFF. The CDR3 region has the DNA TGTGCCAGCAAACCCCAGGGGGGCCGCAATGAGCAGTTCTTC.

This chain connects TRBV20-1 to TRBJ2-3; 7 positions agree with TRBD2. The CDR3 spans 18 residues. Germline-derived CDR1 and CDR2 are DFQATT and SNEGSKA (reference sequence). The J segment lost 4 bases and the V segment lost 5 bases, leaving 21 bases of the junction unmatched. This chain's CDR3 is CSAQGRLTSPYPSDTQYF. CDR3 in DNA: TGCAGTGCTCAAGGGCGTCTGACTAGCCCCTATCCATCAGATACGCAGTATTTT.

This chain connects TRBV5-1 to TRBJ2-1; 7 bases fit TRBD1. This CDR3 spans 16 amino acids. From germline, CDR1 is SGHRS and CDR2 YFSETQ. With V trimmed by 4 bases and J by 2 bases, 9 bases remained unmatched. CDR3 in amino acids: CASSPNDGTAYNEQFF. DNA for the CDR3: TGCGCCAGCAGCCCCAACGACGGGACAGCCTACAATGAGCAGTTCTTC.

This clonotype was seen many times. The chain uses TRBV20-1 and TRBJ2-6, with 8 bases aligning to TRBD1. With 1 base clipped from V and 0 bases from J, the junction kept 14 bases outside the gene matches. This CDR3 contains 20 residues. Germline CDR1 reads DFQATT; CDR2 reads SNEGSKA (reference sequence). The CDR3 loop is CSARATEPGQVVSGANVLTF. CDR3 nucleotide sequence: TGCAGTGCTAGAGCCACAGAGCCGGGACAGGTCGTCTCTGGGGCCAACGTCCTGACTTTC.

This chain links TRBV5-1 with TRBJ1-2; D is uncertain. CDR1 is SGHRS, CDR2 YFSETQ, per germline. This CDR3 is built from 15 residues. V shed 0 bases and J shed 4 bases, with 13 bases lying between them. The CDR3 is CASSLDSMGIYGYTF. The CDR3 DNA follows: TGCGCCAGCAGCTTGGATTCGATGGGGATCTATGGCTACACCTTC.

This clonotype was seen ten or more times. This chain joins TRBV20-1 and TRBJ1-6, with 7 bases aligning to TRBD1. The CDR3 is made up of 14 amino acids. The germline V gene has CDR1 DFQATT and CDR2 SNEGSKA (reference sequence). The V and J ends lost 6 bases and 2 bases, in that order; junction bases with no gene match: 4. The CDR3 reads CSAHRGPYNSPLHF. In DNA, the CDR3 is TGCAGTGCGCACAGGGGCCCCTATAATTCACCCCTCCACTTT.

A note on this clonotype: The conserved final phenylalanine or tryptophan is absent from the CDR3, which likely points to a read error. This chain joins TRBV7-8 and TRBJ2-7; the D gene could be TRBD1 or TRBD2 (5 bases each). The CDR3 is 13 residues long. Trimming took 0 bases from V and 5 from J, leaving 8 bases between them. CDR1 is SGHVS and CDR2 is FQNEAQ in the germline V gene. CDR3 amino acids: CASSLAGVHEQYG. The CDR3 nucleotides are TGTGCCAGCAGCTTAGCGGGGGTCCACGAGCAGTACGGC.

There are a few counts of this clonotype. The chain has TRBV12-3 or TRBV12-4 and TRBJ2-5; D unresolved. Trimming shortened V by 6 bases and J by 4 bases, and 15 bases separated the two germline ends. The CDR3 extends over 14 amino acids. CDR3 nucleotide sequence: TGTGCCAGCAGCCTCGGGTCGATCGGAGAGACCCAGTACTTC. Protein sequence: CASSLGSIGETQYF.

The chain combines TRBV28 with TRBJ2-1, with 9 bases fitting TRBD2. The CDR3 has 15 amino acids. Germline CDR1 MDHEN, CDR2 SYDVKM. The V and J ends lost 6 bases and 3 bases, in that order; junction bases with no gene match: 6. The CDR3 loop reads CASRLAGAVYNEQFF. In DNA form, the CDR3 reads TGTGCCAGCAGATTAGCGGGGGCCGTCTACAATGAGCAGTTCTTC.

This rearrangement joins TRBV20-1 to TRBJ2-1, with D unclear. Deletions cut 6 bases from V and 6 bases from J, with 15 bases between. Germline V CDR1 and CDR2: DFQATT, SNEGSKA (reference sequence). CDR3 length equals 13 residues. Here the CDR3 DNA reads TGCAGTGCCCAATCACCGGGCCTCAATGAGCAGTTCTTC. Translated, it gives CSAQSPGLNEQFF.

This clonotype was counted at least ten times. CDR3 loop: CASSFQSMELIYGYTF. The CDR3 coding sequence is TGTGCCAGCAGCTTTCAGTCAATGGAGCTTATCTATGGCTACACCTTC. V and J are TRBV7-2 and TRBJ1-2; no reliable D call. The germline gives CDR1 SGHTA, CDR2 FQGNSA. Trimming stripped 3 bases from V and 4 bases from J, with 18 bases between. CDR3 length equals 16 residues.

At least ten counts were recorded for this clonotype. V usage is TRBV29-1 and J usage is TRBJ2-2; D not certain. CDR3 size: 11 residues. Germline CDR1 is SQVTM and CDR2 is ANQGSEA. The ends were cut back, 6 bases at V and 5 bases at J, with 7 bases in the middle. The CDR3 DNA reads as TGCAGCGTAGGTTGGACCGGGGAGCTGTTTTTT. This encodes CSVGWTGELFF.

This sequence joins TRBV6-1 and TRBJ1-1, with TRBD1 as a possible D gene (5 bases). CDR1 MNHNS and CDR2 SASEGT come from the germline V gene. The CDR3 is 13 residues long. V was shortened by 1 base and J by 5 bases, with 8 bases between the two germline ends. CDR3 DNA sequence: TGTGCCAGCAGTGAAGATTGGACAACTGAAGCTTTCTTT. It is translated as CASSEDWTTEAFF.

J is TRBJ2-3 and V is TRBV13, with no clear D. The CDR3 spans 14 residues. V dropped 2 bases and J dropped 4 bases, with 10 bases sitting between them. The germline gives CDR1 PRHDT, CDR2 FYEKMQ (reference sequence). The CDR3 DNA sequence: TGTGCCAGCAGCTTAATTACCAGCCCAGATACGCAGTATTTT. Protein product: CASSLITSPDTQYF.

The J gene is TRBJ2-7, the V gene TRBV7-9, with TRBD2 matching 8 bases. In germline, CDR1 is SEHNR, CDR2 FQNEAQ (reference sequence). V dropped 1 base and J dropped 5; count of bases not matched to a gene: 10. CDR3 length: 16 residues. The CDR3 sequence: CASSLGRGALRDEQYV. CDR3 in DNA: TGTGCCAGCAGCTTAGGGCGGGGGGCTTTACGTGACGAGCAGTACGTC.

V is TRBV24-1 and J is TRBJ1-1; TRBD1 matches at 7 bases. The trim removed 2 bases at V and 11 bases at J, leaving 7 bases unmatched. Looked up from germline, CDR1 is KGHDR and CDR2 is SFDVKD. CDR3 size: 13 residues. CDR3 loop: CATSDWGQRGAFF. The CDR3 DNA follows: TGTGCCACCAGTGATTGGGGACAGCGGGGCGCTTTCTTT.

The chain joins TRBV7-9 to TRBJ2-3, with TRBD1 identical over 8 bases. Germline-derived CDR1 and CDR2 are SEHNR and FQNEAQ (reference sequence). CDR3 length: 14 residues. V shed 5 bases, J shed 7 bases, and the junction held 8 bases outside the gene matches. CDR3 sequence reads: CASSQDRARYTQYF. CDR3 in DNA: TGTGCCAGCAGCCAGGACAGGGCCAGGTATACGCAGTATTTT.

A word on this clonotype: Just one base apart from a much larger clone, this may be a read error. CDR3 sequence reads: CSAPRGTAVEAFF. The CDR3 DNA reads TGCAGTGCTCCTCGGGGGACGGCAGTTGAAGCTTTCTTT. The V and J genes are TRBV20-1 and TRBJ1-1, with D possibly TRBD1 on 5 matching bases. CDR3 size: 13 residues. Germline CDR1 and CDR2: DFQATT and SNEGSKA (reference sequence). V was shortened by 5 bases and J by 7 bases, with 17 bases between the two germline ends.